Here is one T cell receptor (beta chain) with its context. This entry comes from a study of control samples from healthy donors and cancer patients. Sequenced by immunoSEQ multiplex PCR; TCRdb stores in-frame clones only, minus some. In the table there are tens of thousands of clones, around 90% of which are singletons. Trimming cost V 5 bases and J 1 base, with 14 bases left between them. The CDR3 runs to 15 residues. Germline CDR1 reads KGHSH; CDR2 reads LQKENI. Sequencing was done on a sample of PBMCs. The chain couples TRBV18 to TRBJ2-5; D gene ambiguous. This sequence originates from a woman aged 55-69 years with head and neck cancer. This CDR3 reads CASSALGASQETQYF. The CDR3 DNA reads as TGTGCCAGCTCAGCACTGGGCGCCTCCCAAGAGACCCAGTACTTC.